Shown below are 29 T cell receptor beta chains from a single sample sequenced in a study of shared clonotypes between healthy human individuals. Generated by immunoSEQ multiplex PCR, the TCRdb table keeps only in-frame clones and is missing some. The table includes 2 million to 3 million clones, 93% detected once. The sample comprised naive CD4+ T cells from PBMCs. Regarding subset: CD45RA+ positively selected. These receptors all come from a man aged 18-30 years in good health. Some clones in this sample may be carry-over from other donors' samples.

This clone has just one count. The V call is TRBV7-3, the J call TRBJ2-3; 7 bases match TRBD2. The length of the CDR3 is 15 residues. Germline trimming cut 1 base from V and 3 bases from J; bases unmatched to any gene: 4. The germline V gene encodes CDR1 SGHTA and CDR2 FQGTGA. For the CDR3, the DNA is TGTGCCAGCAGCTTAAGGAAAGCGGGGACAGATACGCAGTATTTT. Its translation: CASSLRKAGTDTQYF.

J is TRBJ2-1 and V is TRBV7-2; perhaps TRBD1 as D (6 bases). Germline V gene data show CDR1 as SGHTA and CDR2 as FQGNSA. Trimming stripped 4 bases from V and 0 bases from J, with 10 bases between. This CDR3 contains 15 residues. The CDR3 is CASSWTVSSYNEQFF. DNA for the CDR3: TGTGCCAGCAGCTGGACAGTAAGCTCCTACAATGAGCAGTTCTTC.

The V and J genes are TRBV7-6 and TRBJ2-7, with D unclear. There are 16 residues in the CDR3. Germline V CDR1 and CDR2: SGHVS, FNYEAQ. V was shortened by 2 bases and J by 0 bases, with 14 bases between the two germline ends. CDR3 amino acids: CASSLLTRQSSYEQYF. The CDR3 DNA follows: TGTGCCAGCAGCTTACTCACCCGGCAGAGCTCCTACGAGCAGTACTTC.

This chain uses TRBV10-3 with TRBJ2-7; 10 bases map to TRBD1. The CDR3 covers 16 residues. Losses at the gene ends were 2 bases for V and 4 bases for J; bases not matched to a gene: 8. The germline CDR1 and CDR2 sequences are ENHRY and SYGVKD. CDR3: CAISEVIGTGEYEQYF. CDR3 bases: TGTGCCATCAGTGAGGTCATCGGGACAGGGGAATACGAGCAGTACTTC.

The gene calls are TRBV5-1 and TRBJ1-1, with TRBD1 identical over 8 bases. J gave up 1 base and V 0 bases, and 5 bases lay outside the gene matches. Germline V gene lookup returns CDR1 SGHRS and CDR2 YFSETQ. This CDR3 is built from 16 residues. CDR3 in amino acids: CASSLAWDRTNTEAFF. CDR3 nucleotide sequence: TGCGCCAGCAGCTTGGCCTGGGACAGGACGAACACTGAAGCTTTCTTT. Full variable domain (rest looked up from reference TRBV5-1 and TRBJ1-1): KAGVTQTPRYLIKTRGQQVTLSCSPISGHRSVSWYQQTPGQGLQFLFEYFSETQRNKGNFPGRFSGRQFSNSRSEMNVSTLELGDSALYLCASSLAWDRTNTEAFFGQGTRLTVV.

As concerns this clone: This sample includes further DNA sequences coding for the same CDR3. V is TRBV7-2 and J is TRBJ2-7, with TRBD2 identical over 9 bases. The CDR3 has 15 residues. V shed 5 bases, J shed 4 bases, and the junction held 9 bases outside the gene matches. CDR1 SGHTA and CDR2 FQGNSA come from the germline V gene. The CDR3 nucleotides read TGTGCCAGCAGCCTCTCAGGAGCGGGAGGATACGAGCAGTACTTC. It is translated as CASSLSGAGGYEQYF.

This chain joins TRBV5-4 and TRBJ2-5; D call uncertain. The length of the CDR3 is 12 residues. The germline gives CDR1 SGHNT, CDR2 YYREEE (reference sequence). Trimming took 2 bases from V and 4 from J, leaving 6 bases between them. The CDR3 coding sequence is TGTGCCAGCAGCTTTCTCGGAGAGACCCAGTACTTC. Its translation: CASSFLGETQYF.

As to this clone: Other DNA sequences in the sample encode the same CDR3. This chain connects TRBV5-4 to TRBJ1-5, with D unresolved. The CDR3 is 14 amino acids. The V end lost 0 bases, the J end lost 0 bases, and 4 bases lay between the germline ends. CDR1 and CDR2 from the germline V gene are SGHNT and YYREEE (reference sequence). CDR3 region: CASSLDPSNQPQHF. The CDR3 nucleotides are TGTGCCAGCAGCTTGGACCCTAGCAATCAGCCCCAGCATTTT.

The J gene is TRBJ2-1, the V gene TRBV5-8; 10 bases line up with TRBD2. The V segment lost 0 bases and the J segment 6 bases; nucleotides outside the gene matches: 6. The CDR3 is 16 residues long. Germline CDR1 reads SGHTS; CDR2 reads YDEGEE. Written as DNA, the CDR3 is TGTGCCAGCAGCTTGGCCTTCCTAGCGGGAGTCAATGAGCAGTTCTTC. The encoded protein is CASSLAFLAGVNEQFF.

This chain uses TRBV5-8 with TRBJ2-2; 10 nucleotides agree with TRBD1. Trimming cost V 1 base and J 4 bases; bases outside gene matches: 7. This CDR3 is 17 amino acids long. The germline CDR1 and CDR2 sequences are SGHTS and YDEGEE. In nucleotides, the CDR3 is TGTGCCAGCAGCTTGTCCCCGGGACAGGGGTCCACCGGGGAGCTGTTTTTT. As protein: CASSLSPGQGSTGELFF.

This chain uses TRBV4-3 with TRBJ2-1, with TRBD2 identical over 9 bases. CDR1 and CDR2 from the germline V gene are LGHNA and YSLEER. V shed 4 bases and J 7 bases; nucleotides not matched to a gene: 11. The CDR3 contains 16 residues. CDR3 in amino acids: CASSRVAGAAGNEQFF. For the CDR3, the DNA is TGCGCCAGCAGCCGTGTAGCGGGAGCGGCTGGAAATGAGCAGTTCTTC.

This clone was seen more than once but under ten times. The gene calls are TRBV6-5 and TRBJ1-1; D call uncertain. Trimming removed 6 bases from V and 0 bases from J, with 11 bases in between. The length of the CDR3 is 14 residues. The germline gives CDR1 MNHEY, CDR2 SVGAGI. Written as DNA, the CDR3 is TGTGCCAGCAGCTCCCACACCATGAACACTGAAGCTTTCTTT. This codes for CASSSHTMNTEAFF.

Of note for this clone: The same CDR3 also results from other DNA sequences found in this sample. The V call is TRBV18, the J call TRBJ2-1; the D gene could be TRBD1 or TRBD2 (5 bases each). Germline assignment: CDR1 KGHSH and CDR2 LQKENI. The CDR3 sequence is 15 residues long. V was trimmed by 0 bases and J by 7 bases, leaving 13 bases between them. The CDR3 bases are TGTGCCAGCTCACCACCGGGGCTAGCAGGGAATGAGCAGTTCTTC. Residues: CASSPPGLAGNEQFF.

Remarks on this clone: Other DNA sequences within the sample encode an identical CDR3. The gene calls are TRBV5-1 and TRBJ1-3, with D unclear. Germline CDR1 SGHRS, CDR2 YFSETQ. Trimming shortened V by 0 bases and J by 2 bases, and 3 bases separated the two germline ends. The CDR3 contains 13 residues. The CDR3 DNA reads TGCGCCAGCAGCTTGGGGCCTGGAAACACCATATATTTT. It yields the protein CASSLGPGNTIYF. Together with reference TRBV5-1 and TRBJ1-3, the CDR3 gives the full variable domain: KAGVTQTPRYLIKTRGQQVTLSCSPISGHRSVSWYQQTPGQGLQFLFEYFSETQRNKGNFPGRFSGRQFSNSRSEMNVSTLELGDSALYLCASSLGPGNTIYFGEGSWLTVV.

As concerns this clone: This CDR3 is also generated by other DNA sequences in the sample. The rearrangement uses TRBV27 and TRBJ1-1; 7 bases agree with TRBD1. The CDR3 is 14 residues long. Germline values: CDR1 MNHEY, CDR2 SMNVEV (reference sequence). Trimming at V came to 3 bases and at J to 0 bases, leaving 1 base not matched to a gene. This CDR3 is CASSFRGLNTEAFF. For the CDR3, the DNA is TGTGCCAGCAGTTTCAGGGGGTTGAACACTGAAGCTTTCTTT.

The CDR3, as DNA: TGCGCCAGCAGCACCACCCAGGGGGCCTATAACTATGGCTACACCTTC. Residues: CASSTTQGAYNYGYTF. V is TRBV5-1 and J is TRBJ1-2; 8 bases are a match to TRBD1. V trimming: 4 bases; J trimming: 1 base; junction bases outside the gene matches: 9. The CDR3 runs 16 residues. CDR1 is SGHRS, CDR2 YFSETQ, per germline.

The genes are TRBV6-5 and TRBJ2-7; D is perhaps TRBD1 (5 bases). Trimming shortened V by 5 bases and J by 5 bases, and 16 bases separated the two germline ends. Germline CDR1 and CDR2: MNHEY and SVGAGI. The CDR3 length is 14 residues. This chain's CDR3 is CASSGRTPRNEQYF. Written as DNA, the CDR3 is TGTGCCAGCAGTGGTAGGACACCGAGGAACGAGCAGTACTTC.

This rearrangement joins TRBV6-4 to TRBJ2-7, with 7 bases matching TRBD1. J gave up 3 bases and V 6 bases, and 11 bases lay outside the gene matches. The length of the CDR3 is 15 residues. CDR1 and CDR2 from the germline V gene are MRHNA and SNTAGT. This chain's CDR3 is CASRERGPFCYEQYF. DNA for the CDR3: TGTGCCAGCAGGGAAAGGGGGCCCTTTTGCTACGAGCAGTACTTC.

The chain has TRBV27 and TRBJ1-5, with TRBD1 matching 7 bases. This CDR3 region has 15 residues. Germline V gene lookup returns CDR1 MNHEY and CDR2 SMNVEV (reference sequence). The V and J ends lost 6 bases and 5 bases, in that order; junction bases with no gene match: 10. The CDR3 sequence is CASRPLGRGDQPQHF. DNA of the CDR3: TGTGCCAGCAGGCCCCTGGGCAGGGGGGATCAGCCCCAGCATTTT.

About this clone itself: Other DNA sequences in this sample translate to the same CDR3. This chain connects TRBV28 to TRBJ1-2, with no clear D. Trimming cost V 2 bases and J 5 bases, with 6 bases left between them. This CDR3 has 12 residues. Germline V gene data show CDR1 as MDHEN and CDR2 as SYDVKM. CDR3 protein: CASSLSRYGYTF. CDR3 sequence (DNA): TGTGCCAGCAGTTTAAGCCGTTATGGCTACACCTTC.

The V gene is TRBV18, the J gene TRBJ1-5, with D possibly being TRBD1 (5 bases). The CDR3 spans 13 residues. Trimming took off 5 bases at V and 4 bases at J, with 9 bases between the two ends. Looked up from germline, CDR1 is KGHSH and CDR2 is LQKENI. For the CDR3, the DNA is TGTGCCAGCTCATCGACAGTAAATCAGCCCCAGCATTTT. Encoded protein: CASSSTVNQPQHF.

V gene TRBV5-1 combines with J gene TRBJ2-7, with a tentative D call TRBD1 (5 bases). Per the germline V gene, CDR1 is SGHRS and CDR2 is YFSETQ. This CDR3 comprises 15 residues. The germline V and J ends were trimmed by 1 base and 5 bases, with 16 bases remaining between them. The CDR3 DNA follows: TGCGCCAGCAGCTTGTCTTCCGGGTGGGGCGACGAGCAGTACTTC. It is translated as CASSLSSGWGDEQYF.

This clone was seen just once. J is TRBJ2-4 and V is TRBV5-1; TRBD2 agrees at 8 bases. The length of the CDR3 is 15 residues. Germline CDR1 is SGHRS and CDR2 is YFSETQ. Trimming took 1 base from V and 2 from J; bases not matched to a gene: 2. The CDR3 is CASSLLAGTKNIQYF. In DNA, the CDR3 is TGCGCCAGCAGCTTGTTAGCGGGAACCAAAAACATTCAGTACTTC. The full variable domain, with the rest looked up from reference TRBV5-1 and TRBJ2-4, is KAGVTQTPRYLIKTRGQQVTLSCSPISGHRSVSWYQQTPGQGLQFLFEYFSETQRNKGNFPGRFSGRQFSNSRSEMNVSTLELGDSALYLCASSLLAGTKNIQYFGAGTRLSVL.

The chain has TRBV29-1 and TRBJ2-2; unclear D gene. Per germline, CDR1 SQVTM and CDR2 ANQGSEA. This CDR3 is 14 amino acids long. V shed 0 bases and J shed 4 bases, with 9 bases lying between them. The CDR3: CSVEDRAGTGELFF. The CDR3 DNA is TGCAGCGTTGAAGATCGGGCAGGCACCGGGGAGCTGTTTTTT.

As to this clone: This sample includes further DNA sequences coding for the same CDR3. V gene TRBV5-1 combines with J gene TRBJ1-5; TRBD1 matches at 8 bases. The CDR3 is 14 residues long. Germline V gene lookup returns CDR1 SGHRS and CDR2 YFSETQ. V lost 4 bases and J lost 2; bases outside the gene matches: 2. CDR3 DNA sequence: TGCGCCAGCAGCGTGACAGGGGGCAATCAGCCCCAGCATTTT. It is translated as CASSVTGGNQPQHF.

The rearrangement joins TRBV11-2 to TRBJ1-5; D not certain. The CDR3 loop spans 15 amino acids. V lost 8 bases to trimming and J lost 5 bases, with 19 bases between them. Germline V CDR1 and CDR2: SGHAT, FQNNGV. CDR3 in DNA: TGTGCCAGCTCCCTCGGAGGGATCACGCATCAGCCCCAGCATTTT. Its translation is CASSLGGITHQPQHF.

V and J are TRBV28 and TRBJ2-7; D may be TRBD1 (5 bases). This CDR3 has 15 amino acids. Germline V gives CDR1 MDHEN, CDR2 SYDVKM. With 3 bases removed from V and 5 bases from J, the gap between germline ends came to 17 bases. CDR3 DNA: TGTGCCAGCAGTTTTTTCCGAGACAGAAATAACGAGCAGTACTTC. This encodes CASSFFRDRNNEQYF.

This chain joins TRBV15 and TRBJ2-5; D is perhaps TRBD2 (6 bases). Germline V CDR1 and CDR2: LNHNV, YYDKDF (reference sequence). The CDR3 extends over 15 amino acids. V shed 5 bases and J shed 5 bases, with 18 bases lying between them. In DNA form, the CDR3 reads TGTGCCACCAGCGACATCCAGCAAGGGAGGGAGACCCAGTACTTC. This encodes CATSDIQQGRETQYF.

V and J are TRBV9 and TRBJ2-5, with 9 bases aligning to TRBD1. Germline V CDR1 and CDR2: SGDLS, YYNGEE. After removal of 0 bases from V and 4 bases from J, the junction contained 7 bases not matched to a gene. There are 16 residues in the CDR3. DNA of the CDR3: TGTGCCAGCAGCGTAGCGGGACAGGGTTGGGCAGAGACCCAGTACTTC. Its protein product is CASSVAGQGWAETQYF.